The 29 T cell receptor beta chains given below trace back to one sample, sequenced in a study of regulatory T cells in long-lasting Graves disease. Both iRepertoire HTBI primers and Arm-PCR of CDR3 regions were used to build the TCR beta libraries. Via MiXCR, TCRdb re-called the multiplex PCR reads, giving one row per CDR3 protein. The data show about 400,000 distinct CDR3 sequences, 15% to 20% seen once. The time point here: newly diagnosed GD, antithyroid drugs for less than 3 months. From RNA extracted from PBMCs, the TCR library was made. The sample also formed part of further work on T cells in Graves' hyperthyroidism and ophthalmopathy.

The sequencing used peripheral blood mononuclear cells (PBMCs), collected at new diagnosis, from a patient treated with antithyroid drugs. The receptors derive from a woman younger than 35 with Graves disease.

The CDR3 bases are TGCAGCGTCTGGCTGACCGGGAGCTCCTACAATGAGCAGTTCTTC. Translated, it gives CSVWLTGSSYNEQFF. The V call is TRBV29-1, the J call TRBJ2-1, with D perhaps matching TRBD2 (6 bases). Looked up from germline, CDR1 is SQVTM and CDR2 is ANQGSEA. The length of the CDR3 is 15 residues. Trimming left V 6 bases short and J 0 bases short, with 15 bases between.

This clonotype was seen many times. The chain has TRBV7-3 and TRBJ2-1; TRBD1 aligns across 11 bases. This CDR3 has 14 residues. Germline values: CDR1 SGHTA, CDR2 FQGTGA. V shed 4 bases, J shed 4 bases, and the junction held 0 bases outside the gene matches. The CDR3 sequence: CASSWDRGYNEQFF. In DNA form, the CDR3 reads TGTGCCAGCAGCTGGGACAGGGGGTACAATGAGCAGTTCTTC.

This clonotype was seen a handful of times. The CDR3 DNA reads TGCAGTTTTAATGGGACAAAAACCTACGAGCAGTACTTC. This sequence encodes CSFNGTKTYEQYF. V gene TRBV20-1 combines with J gene TRBJ2-7; a possible D gene is TRBD1 (6 bases). The CDR3 consists of 13 residues. Trimming took off 8 bases at V and 2 bases at J, with 16 bases between the two ends. In germline, CDR1 is DFQATT, CDR2 SNEGSKA (reference sequence).

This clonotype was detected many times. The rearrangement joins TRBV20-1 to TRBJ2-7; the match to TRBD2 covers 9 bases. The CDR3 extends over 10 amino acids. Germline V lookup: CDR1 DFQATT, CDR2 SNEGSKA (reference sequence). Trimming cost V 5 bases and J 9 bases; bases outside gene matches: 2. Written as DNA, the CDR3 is TGCAGTGCTGGGACTAGCTGGCAGTACTTC. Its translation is CSAGTSWQYF.

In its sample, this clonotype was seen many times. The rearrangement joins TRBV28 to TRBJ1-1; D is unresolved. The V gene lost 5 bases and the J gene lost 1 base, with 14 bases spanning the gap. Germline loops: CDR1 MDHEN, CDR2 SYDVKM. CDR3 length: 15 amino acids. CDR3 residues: CASSRKVVGNTEAFF. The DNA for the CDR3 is TGTGCCAGCAGTCGTAAGGTGGTGGGGAACACTGAAGCTTTCTTT.

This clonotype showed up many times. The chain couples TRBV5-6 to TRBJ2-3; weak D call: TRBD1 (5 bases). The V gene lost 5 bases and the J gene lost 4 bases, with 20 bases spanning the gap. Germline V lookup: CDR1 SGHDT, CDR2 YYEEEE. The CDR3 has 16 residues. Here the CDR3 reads CASSPQQSGYPDTQYF. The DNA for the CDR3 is TGTGCCAGCAGTCCCCAACAATCAGGGTACCCAGATACGCAGTATTTT.

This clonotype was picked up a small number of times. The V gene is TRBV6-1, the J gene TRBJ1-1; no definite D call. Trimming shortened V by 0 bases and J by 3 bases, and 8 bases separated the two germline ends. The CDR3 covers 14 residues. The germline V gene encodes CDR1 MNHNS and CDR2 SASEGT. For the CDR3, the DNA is TGTGCCAGCAGTGAAGCAGGAGGGTACACTGAAGCTTTCTTT. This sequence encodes CASSEAGGYTEAFF.

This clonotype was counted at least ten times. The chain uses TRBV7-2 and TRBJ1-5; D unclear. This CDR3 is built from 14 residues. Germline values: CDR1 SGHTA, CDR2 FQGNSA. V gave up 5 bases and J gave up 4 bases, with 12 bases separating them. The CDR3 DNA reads TGTGCCAGCAGCCTGACCCCGGGGAATCAGCCCCAGCATTTT. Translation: CASSLTPGNQPQHF.

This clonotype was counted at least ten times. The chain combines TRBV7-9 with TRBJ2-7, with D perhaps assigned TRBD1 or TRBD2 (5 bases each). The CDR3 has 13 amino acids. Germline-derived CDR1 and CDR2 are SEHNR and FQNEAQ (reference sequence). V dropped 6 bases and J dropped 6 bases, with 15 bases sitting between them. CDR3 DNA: TGTGCCAGCAGTAATTGGGGGTCAGGCGAGCAGTACTTC. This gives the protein CASSNWGSGEQYF.

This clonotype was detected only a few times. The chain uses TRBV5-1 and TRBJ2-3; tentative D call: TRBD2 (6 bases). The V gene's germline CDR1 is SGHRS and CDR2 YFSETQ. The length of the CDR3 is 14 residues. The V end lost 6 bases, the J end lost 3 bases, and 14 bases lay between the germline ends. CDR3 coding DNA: TGCGCCAGCAAAGGACTATTAAGGACAGATACGCAGTATTTT. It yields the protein CASKGLLRTDTQYF.

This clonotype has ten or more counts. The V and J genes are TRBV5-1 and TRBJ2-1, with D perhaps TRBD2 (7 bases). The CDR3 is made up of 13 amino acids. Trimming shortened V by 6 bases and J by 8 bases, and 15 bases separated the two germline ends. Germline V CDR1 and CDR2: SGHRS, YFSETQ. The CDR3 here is CASNLGGGDEQFF. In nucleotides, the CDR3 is TGCGCCAGCAACCTGGGGGGGGGCGATGAGCAGTTCTTC.

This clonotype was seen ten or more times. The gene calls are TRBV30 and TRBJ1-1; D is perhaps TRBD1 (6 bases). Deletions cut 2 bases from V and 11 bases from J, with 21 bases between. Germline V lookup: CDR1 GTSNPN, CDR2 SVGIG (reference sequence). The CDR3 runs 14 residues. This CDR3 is CAWSTYSGTNEAFF. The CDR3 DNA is TGTGCCTGGAGTACCTACTCCGGGACAAACGAGGCTTTCTTT.

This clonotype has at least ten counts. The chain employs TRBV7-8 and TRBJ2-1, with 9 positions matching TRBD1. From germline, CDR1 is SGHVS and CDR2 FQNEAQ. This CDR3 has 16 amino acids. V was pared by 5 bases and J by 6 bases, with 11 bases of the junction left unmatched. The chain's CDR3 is CASSAYYRGRGNEQFF. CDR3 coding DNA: TGTGCCAGCAGCGCATACTACAGGGGGCGAGGCAATGAGCAGTTCTTC.

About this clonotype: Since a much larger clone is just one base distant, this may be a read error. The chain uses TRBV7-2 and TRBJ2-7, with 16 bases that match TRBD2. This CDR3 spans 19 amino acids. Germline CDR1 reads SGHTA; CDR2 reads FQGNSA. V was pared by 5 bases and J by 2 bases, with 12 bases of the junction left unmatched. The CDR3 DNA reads TGTGCCAGCAGCCTCTGTCCCGGGACTAGCGGGGGGGCCCCCTACGAGCAGTACTTC. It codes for CASSLCPGTSGGAPYEQYF.

This CDR3 is CASSIGGPTEAFF. The CDR3 coding sequence is TGTGCCAGTTCGATCGGGGGTCCAACTGAAGCTTTCTTT. V and J are TRBV27 and TRBJ1-1; D might be TRBD1 (5 bases). The V end lost 9 bases, the J end lost 5 bases, and 16 bases lay between the germline ends. Germline lookup yields CDR1 MNHEY and CDR2 SMNVEV (reference sequence). CDR3 size: 13 residues.

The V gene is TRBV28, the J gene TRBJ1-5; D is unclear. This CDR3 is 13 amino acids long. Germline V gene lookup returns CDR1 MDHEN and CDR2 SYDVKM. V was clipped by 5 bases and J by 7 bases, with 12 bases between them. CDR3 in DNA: TGTGCCAGCAGTCAACGGGAAGGCCAGCCCCAGCATTTT. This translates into CASSQREGQPQHF. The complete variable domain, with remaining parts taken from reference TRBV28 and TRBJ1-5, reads DVKVTQSSRYLVKRTGEKVFLECVQDMDHENMFWYRQDPGLGLRLIYFSYDVKMKEKGDIPEGYSVSREKKERFSLILESASTNQTSMYLCASSQREGQPQHFGDGTRLSIL.

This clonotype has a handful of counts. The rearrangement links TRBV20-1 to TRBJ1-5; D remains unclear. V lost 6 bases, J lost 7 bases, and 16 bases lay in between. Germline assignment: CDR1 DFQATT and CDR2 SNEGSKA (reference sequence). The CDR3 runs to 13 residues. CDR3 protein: CSASDISGQPQHF. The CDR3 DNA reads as TGCAGTGCGTCAGACATCTCCGGACAGCCCCAGCATTTT.

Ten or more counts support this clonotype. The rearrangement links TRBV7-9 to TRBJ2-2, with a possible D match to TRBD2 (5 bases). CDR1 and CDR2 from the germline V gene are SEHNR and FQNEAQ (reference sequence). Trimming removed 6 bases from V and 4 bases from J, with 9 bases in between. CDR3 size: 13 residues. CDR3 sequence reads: CASRGSGTGELFF. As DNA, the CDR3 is TGTGCCAGCAGAGGCAGCGGCACCGGGGAGCTGTTTTTT.

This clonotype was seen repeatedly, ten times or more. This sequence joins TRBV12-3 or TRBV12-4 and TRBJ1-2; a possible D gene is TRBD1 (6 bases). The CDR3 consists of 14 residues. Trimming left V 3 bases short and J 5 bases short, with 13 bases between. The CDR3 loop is CASSFIGGRYGYTF. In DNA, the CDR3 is TGTGCCAGCAGTTTCATAGGGGGTCGGTATGGCTACACCTTC.

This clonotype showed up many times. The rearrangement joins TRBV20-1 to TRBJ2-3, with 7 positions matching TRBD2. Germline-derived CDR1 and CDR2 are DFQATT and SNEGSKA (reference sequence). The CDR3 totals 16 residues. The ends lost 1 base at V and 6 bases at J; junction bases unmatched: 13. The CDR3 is CSARARPSGNADTQYF. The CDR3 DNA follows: TGCAGTGCTAGAGCCCGACCGAGCGGGAATGCTGATACGCAGTATTTT.

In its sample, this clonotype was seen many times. CDR3 nucleotides: TGTGCCAGCAGCTTAGACAGGGATGGCAATCAGCCCCAGCATTTT. This encodes CASSLDRDGNQPQHF. This sequence joins TRBV7-8 and TRBJ1-5; D is perhaps TRBD1 (6 bases). Between the trimmed V and J ends, which lost 1 base and 2 bases, there was a span of 9 bases. The CDR3 extends over 15 amino acids. Germline CDR1 is SGHVS and CDR2 is FQNEAQ.

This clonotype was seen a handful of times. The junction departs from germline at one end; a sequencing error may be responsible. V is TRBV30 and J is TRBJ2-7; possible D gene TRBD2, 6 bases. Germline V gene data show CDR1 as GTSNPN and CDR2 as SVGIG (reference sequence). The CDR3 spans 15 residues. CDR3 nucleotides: TGTGCCTGGGAACCCGGGGCGGGGAGCTCCTACGAGCAGTGCTTC. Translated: CAWEPGAGSSYEQCF.

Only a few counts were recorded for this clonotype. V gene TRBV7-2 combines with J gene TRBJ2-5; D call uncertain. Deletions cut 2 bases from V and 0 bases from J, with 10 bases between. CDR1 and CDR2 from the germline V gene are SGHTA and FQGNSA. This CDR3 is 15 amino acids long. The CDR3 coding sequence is TGTGCCAGCAGCTTAAGGCGCAGGTACCAAGAGACCCAGTACTTC. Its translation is CASSLRRRYQETQYF. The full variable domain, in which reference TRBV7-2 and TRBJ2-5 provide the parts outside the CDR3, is GAGVSQSPSNKVTEKGKDVELRCDPISGHTALYWYRQSLGQGLEFLIYFQGNSAPDKSGLPSDRFSAERTGGSVSTLTIQRTQQEDSAVYLCASSLRRRYQETQYFGPGTRLLVL.

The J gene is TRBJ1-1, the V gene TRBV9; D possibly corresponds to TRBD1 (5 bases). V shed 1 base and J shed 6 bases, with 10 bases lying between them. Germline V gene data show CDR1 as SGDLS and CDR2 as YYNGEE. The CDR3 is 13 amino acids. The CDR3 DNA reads TGTGCCAGCAGCGTATCGGGGACCTCTGAAGCTTTCTTT. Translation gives CASSVSGTSEAFF.

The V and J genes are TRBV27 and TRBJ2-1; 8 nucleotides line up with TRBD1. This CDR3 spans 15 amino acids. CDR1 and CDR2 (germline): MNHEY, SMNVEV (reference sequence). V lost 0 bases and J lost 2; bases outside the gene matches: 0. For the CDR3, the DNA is TGTGCCAGCAGTTTATCCAGGGGGCCCTACAATGAGCAGTTCTTC. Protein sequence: CASSLSRGPYNEQFF.

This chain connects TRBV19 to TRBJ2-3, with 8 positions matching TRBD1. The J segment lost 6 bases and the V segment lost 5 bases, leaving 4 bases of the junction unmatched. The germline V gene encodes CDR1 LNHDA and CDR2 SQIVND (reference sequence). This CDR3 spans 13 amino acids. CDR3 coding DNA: TGTGCCAGTAGTCGGACAGGGAGCGATACGCAGTATTTT. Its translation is CASSRTGSDTQYF.

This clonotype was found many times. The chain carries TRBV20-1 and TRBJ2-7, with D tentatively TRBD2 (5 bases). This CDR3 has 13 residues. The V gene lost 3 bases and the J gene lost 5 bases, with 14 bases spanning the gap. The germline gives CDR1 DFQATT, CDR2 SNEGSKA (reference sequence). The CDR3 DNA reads TGCAGTGCTAGTTCTGGGAGAGGACACGAGCAGTACTTC. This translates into CSASSGRGHEQYF.

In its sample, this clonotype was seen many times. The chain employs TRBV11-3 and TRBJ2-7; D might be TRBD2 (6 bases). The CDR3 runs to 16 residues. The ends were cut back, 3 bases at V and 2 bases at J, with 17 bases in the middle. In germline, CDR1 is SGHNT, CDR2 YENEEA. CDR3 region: CASSFVGGRSAYEQYF. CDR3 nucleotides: TGTGCCAGCAGCTTCGTCGGGGGTCGGTCGGCCTACGAGCAGTACTTC.

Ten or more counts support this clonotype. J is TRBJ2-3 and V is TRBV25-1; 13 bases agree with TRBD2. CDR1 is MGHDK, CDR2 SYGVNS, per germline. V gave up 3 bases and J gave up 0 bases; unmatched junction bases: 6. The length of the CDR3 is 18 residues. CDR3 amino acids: CASSDPGTSGASTDTQYF. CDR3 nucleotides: TGTGCCAGCAGTGATCCAGGGACTAGCGGGGCTAGCACAGATACGCAGTATTTT.